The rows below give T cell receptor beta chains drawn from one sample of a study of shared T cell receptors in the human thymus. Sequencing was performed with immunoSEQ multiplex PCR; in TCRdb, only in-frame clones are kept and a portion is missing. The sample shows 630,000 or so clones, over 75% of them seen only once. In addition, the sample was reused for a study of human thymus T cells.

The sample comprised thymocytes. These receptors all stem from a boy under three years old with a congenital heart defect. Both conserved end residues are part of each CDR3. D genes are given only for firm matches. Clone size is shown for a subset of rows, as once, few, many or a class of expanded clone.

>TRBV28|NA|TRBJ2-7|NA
TGTGCCAGCAGCCCCTTAGGGGAATGGGGATACGAGCAGTACTTC
CASSPLGEWGYEQYF
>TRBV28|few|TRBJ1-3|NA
TGTGCCAGCAGTTTAAAGGGGGACGGAAACACCATATATTTT
CASSLKGDGNTIYF
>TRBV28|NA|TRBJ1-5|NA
TGTGCCAGCAGTTCCCCCATGACAAATAGCAATCAGCCCCAGCATTTT
CASSSPMTNSNQPQHF
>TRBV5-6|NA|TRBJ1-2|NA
TGTGCCAGCAGCTTGGCTGGGCGGGACTATGGCTACACCTTC
CASSLAGRDYGYTF
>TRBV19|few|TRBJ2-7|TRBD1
TGTGCCAGTACCACGACAGGGGGCAACAACGAGCAGTACTTC
CASTTTGGNNEQYF
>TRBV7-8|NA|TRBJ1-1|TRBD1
TGTGCCAGCAGCCTAAGGGACAGGGGGCGAATCGCTGAAGCTTTCTTT
CASSLRDRGRIAEAFF
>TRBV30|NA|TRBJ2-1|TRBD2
TGTGCCTGGTCGCTAGCGGGGAAGCAGTTCTTC
CAWSLAGKQFF
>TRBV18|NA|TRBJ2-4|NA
TGTGCCAGCTCACCAAACGAACTACGGGACATTCAGTACTTC
CASSPNELRDIQYF
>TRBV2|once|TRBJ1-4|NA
TGTGCCAGCATTCTCTGGCCGGGGAGTCCAGGGGATCGAACAACTAATGAAAAACTGTTTTTT
CASILWPGSPGDRTTNEKLFF
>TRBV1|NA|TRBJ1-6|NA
TGCACCAGCAGCCAAGGGGGACACCTAAGGTTTCCATATAATTCCCCCCTCCACTTT
CTSSQGGHLRFPYNSPLHF
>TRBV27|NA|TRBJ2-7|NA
TGTGCCAGCAGTCCAGGGACATCCTACGAGCAGTACTTC
CASSPGTSYEQYF
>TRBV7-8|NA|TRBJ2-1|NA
TGTGCCAGCAGCTTTGGGGAGCGCCACAATGAGCAGTTCTTC
CASSFGERHNEQFF
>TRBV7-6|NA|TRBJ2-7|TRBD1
TGTGCCAGCAGCCTAGGGGCAGGGGGCGCTTACGAGCAGTACTTC
CASSLGAGGAYEQYF
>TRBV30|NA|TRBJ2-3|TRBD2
TGTGCCTGGAGTGTAAGGCGGGAGCACCCTAACGATGTAGATACGCAGTATTTT
CAWSVRREHPNDVDTQYF
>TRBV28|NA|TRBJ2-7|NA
TGTGCCAGCAGCTTGGCTGCTGCCTACGAGCAGTACTTC
CASSLAAAYEQYF
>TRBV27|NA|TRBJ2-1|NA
TGTGCCAGCAGTTTGGGCCCCAGGGCCCTCTGGACCAATGAGCAGTTCTTC
CASSLGPRALWTNEQFF
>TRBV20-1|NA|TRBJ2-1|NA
TGCAGTGAGCACGGCAATGAGCAGTTCTTC
CSEHGNEQFF
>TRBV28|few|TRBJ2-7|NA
TGTGCCAGCAGCCGGACAAGTGTCTACGAGCAGTACTTC
CASSRTSVYEQYF
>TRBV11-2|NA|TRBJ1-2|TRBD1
TGTGCCAGCAGCTATCAACAGGGGAATCATGGCTACACCTTC
CASSYQQGNHGYTF
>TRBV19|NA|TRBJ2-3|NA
TGTGCCAGTAGTTACAGGCACACAGATACGCAGTATTTT
CASSYRHTDTQYF
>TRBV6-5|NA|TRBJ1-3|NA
TGTGCCTCATCCCGCGGGGGAAACACCATATATTTT
CASSRGGNTIYF
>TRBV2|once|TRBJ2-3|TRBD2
TGTGCCAGCAGTACCCCAGCAAATCCGGGACTAGGGAGTGGCGCAGATACGCAGTATTTT
CASSTPANPGLGSGADTQYF
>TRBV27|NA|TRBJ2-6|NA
TGTGCCAGTACAACGTACACAGGAGCCCTCTCTGGGGCCAACGTCCTGACTTTC
CASTTYTGALSGANVLTF
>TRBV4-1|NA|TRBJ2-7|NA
TGCGCCAGCAGCCAAGTCTCCGGGTCGCACGAGCAGTACTTC
CASSQVSGSHEQYF